Listed here are 8 T cell receptor beta chains from one sample, sequenced in a study of regulatory T cells in long-lasting Graves disease. Time point: persistent/refractory GD, antithyroid drugs over 5 years with positive TRAb. After RNA was extracted from PBMCs, the TCR library was made from it. According to the study, TCR beta libraries were built with iRepertoire HTBI primers and CDR3-region Arm-PCR. TCRdb reprocessed the multiplex PCR reads with MiXCR, giving one entry per CDR3 protein. The repertoire holds around 430,000 distinct CDR3 sequences, with roughly 23% as singletons. The sequencing used peripheral blood mononuclear cells (PBMCs), collected when the disease was refractory, from a patient treated with antithyroid drugs. The receptors here all came from a female donor with Graves disease.

This clonotype was counted at least ten times. The rearrangement links TRBV20-1 to TRBJ1-1; no clear D. Trimming took off 0 bases at V and 0 bases at J, with 8 bases between the two ends. Per the germline V gene, CDR1 is DFQATT and CDR2 is SNEGSKA (reference sequence). The CDR3 sequence is 14 residues long. CDR3 DNA: TGCAGTGCTAGAGATGGCCGGGTGAACACTGAAGCTTTCTTT. Its translation is CSARDGRVNTEAFF.

This clonotype was seen only a few times. The gene calls are TRBV7-2 and TRBJ1-3; 9 positions match TRBD1. V was pared by 5 bases and J by 4 bases, with 6 bases of the junction left unmatched. CDR3 length equals 15 residues. CDR1 and CDR2 from the germline V gene are SGHTA and FQGNSA. In DNA, the CDR3 is TGTGCCAGCAGCCGGGACAGGGTGGAAGGAAACACCATATATTTT. Translated, it gives CASSRDRVEGNTIYF. Based on the CDR3 plus reference TRBV7-2 and TRBJ1-3, the full variable domain is GAGVSQSPSNKVTEKGKDVELRCDPISGHTALYWYRQSLGQGLEFLIYFQGNSAPDKSGLPSDRFSAERTGGSVSTLTIQRTQQEDSAVYLCASSRDRVEGNTIYFGEGSWLTVV.

The chain employs TRBV5-6 and TRBJ2-4; D is possibly TRBD2 (5 bases). Germline lookup yields CDR1 SGHDT and CDR2 YYEEEE. The CDR3 sequence is 16 residues long. V gave up 3 bases and J gave up 2 bases, with 15 bases separating them. This CDR3 reads CASSSQELGTKNIQYF. DNA for the CDR3: TGTGCCAGCAGCTCCCAGGAGCTCGGGACCAAAAACATTCAGTACTTC.

J is TRBJ1-1 and V is TRBV20-1; the D is unclear. The CDR3 is 12 residues long. V was trimmed by 7 bases and J by 2 bases, leaving 11 bases between them. Per the germline V gene, CDR1 is DFQATT and CDR2 is SNEGSKA (reference sequence). CDR3 region: CSVRLINTEAFF. The CDR3 DNA sequence: TGCAGTGTCAGACTAATAAACACTGAAGCTTTCTTT.

This clonotype was observed many times. The chain combines TRBV2 with TRBJ1-1; D remains ambiguous. The CDR3 has 13 amino acids. In germline, CDR1 is SNHLY, CDR2 FYNNEI. Trimming cost V 3 bases and J 0 bases, with 5 bases left between them. CDR3 protein: CASSDRLNTEAFF. The CDR3 nucleotides read TGTGCCAGCAGTGACCGCCTGAACACTGAAGCTTTCTTT.

This clonotype appeared a few times. The CDR3 is CSAWGRLPQETQYF. CDR3 bases: TGCAGTGCTTGGGGGCGTCTACCTCAAGAGACCCAGTACTTC. The chain joins TRBV20-1 to TRBJ2-5; possible D gene TRBD1, 6 bases. The CDR3 runs to 14 residues. Trimming took 5 bases from V and 2 from J, leaving 15 bases between them. Germline CDR1 and CDR2: DFQATT and SNEGSKA (reference sequence).

Points on this clonotype: A clone one base away is much larger, so this may be a read error. The CDR3 here is CVSSSGPRREKLFF. DNA of the CDR3: TGTGTCAGCAGTTCCGGGCCCCGGCGAGAAAAACTGTTTTTT. This chain links TRBV12-3 or TRBV12-4 with TRBJ1-4, with D unclear. The CDR3 spans 14 residues.

This clonotype was counted at least ten times. V is TRBV20-1 and J is TRBJ1-1, with unresolved D. V was shortened by 1 base and J by 1 base, with 7 bases between the two germline ends. Germline assignment: CDR1 DFQATT and CDR2 SNEGSKA (reference sequence). The CDR3 sequence is 13 residues long. CDR3 bases: TGCAGTGCTAGAGGGCCGGAGAACACTGAAGCTTTCTTT. Its protein product is CSARGPENTEAFF.